One T cell receptor beta chain is described in this entry. What it recognizes is unknown. This sample is drawn from a study of cytomegalovirus exposure and HLA in healthy donors. Study outcomes and limitations: In a later analysis, HLA-associated beta chains showed higher expansion and lower generation probabilities than comparable chains.

The CDR3 contains 16 residues. Germline CDR1 and CDR2: MGHDK and SYGVNS. Trimming took 6 bases from V and 5 from J; bases not matched to a gene: 12. The PCR ran on 60 Vbeta and 13 Jbeta primers. This table comes from immunoSEQ multiplex PCR, and its TCRdb copy is limited to in-frame clones, with some not included. The profile shows some 150,000 clones, around 79% of them singletons. The TCR originated in a male donor in good health and CMV-seronegative. This chain uses TRBV25-1 with TRBJ2-1; 8 bases agree with TRBD2. The sequenced sample consisted of PBMCs. DNA for the CDR3: TGTGCCAGCAGCCCGATCAGCGGGGGCGCGCACAATGAGCAGTTCTTC. This sequence encodes CASSPISGGAHNEQFF.